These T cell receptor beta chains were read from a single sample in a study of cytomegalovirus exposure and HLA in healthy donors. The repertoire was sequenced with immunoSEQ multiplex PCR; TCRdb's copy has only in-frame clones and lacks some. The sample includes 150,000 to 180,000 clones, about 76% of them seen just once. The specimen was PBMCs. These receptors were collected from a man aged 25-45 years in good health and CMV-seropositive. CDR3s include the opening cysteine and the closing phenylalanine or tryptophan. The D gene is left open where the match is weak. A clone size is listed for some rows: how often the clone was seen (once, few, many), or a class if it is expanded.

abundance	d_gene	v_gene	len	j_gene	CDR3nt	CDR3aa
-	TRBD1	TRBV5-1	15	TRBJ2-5	TGCGCCAGCAGCTTGGGGGACAGGGACCAAGAGACCCAGTACTTC	CASSLGDRDQETQYF
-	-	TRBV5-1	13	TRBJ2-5	TGCGCCAGCAGCTTGGACTACCAAGAGACCCAGTACTTC	CASSLDYQETQYF
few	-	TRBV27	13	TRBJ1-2	TGTGCCAGCAGGGACCCAGGGTATACTGGCTACACCTTC	CASRDPGYTGYTF
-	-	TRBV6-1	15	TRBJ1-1	TGTGCCAGCAGTGAAGAGCCAGGGGCGTTGACTGAAGCTTTCTTT	CASSEEPGALTEAFF
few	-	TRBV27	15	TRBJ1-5	TGTGCCAGCAGTTTAGAGGGCACAGGCAATCAGCCCCAGCATTTT	CASSLEGTGNQPQHF
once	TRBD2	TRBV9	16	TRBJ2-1	TGTGCCAGCAGCGCTCATAGCGGGAATACCTACAATGAGCAGTTCTTC	CASSAHSGNTYNEQFF
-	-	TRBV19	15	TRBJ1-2	TGTGCCAGTAGTAGGACGTTCGGGAGCTCGGATGGCTACACCTTC	CASSRTFGSSDGYTF
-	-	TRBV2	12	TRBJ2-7	TGTGCCAGCCGGGGGAGTTGGTACGAGCAGTACTTC	CASRGSWYEQYF
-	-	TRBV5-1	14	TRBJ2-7	TGCGCCAGCAGCGGGCAGATGAGCTCCTACGAGCAGTACTTC	CASSGQMSSYEQYF
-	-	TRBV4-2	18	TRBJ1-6	TGTGCCAGCAGCCAAGAGAGAACAGGGTCGGGTGGAGTTTCACCCCTCCACTTT	CASSQERTGSGGVSPLHF